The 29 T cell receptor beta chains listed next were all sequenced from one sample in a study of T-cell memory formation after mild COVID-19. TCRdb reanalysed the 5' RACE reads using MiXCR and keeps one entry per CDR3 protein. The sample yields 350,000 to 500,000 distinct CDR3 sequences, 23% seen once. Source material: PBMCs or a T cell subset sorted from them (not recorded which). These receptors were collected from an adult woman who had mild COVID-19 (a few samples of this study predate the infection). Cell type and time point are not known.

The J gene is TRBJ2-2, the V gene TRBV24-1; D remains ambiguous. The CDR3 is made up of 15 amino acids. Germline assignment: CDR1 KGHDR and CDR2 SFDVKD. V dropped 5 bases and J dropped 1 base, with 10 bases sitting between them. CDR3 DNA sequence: TGTGCCACCAGTGCCCTGAACCTGAACACCGGGGAGCTGTTTTTT. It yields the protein CATSALNLNTGELFF.

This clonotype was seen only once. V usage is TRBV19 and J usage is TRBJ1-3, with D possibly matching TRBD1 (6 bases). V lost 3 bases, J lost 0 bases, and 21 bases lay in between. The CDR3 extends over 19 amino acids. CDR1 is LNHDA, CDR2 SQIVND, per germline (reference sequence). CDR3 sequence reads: CASSISRGLPTYSGNTIYF. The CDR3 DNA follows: TGTGCCAGTAGTATCTCCAGGGGACTACCAACCTACTCTGGAAACACCATATATTTT. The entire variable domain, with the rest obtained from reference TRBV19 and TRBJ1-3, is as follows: DGGITQSPKYLFRKEGQNVTLSCEQNLNHDAMYWYRQDPGQGLRLIYYSQIVNDFQKGDIAEGYSVSREKKESFPLTVTSAQKNPTAFYLCASSISRGLPTYSGNTIYFGEGSWLTVV.

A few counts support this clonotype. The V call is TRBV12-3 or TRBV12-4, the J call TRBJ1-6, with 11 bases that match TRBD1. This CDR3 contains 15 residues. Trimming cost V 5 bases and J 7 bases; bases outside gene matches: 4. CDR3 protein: CASSRTGGLNSPLHF. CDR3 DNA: TGTGCCAGCAGTCGGACAGGGGGCTTGAATTCACCCCTCCACTTT.

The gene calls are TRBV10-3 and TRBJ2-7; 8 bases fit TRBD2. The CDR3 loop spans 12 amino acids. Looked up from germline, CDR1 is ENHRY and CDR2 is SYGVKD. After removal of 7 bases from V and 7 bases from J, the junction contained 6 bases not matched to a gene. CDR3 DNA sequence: TGTGCCATCACAGCGGGAGTGGGGGAGCAGTACTTC. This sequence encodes CAITAGVGEQYF.

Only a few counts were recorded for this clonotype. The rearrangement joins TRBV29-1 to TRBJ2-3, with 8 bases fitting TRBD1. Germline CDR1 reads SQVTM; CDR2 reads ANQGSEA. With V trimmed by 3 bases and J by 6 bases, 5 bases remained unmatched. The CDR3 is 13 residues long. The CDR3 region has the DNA TGCAGCGTTGACAGGGGGCGAATGGATACGCAGTATTTT. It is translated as CSVDRGRMDTQYF.

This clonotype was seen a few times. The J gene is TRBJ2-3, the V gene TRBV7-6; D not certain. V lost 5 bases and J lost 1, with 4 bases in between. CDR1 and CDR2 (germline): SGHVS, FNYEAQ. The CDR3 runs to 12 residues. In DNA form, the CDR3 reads TGTGCCAGCAGCACCGGCACAGATACGCAGTATTTT. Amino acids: CASSTGTDTQYF.

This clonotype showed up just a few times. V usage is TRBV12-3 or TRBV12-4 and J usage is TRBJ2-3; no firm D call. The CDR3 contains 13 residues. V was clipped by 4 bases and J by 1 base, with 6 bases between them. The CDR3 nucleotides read TGTGCCAGCAGTTCTGCAGGCACAGATACGCAGTATTTT. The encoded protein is CASSSAGTDTQYF.

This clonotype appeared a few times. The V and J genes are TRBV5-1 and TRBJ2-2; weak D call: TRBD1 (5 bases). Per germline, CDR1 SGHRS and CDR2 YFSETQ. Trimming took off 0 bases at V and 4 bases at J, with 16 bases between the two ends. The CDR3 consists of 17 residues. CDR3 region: CASSLEVRAGSTGELFF. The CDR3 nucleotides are TGCGCCAGCAGCTTGGAGGTCAGGGCAGGCAGCACCGGGGAGCTGTTTTTT.

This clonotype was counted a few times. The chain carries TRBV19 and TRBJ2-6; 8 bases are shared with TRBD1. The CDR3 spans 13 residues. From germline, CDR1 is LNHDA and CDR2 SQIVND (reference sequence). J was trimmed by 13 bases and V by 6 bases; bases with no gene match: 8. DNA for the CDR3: TGTGCCAGTAGGCCGACAGGGGTCGGGGTCCTGACTTTC. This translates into CASRPTGVGVLTF.

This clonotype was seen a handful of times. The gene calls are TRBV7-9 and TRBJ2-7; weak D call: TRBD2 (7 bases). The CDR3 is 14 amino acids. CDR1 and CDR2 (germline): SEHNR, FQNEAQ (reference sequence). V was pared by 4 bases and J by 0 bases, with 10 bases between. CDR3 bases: TGTGCCAGCAGCTGGGGGGGCGCCTCCTACGAGCAGTACTTC. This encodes CASSWGGASYEQYF.

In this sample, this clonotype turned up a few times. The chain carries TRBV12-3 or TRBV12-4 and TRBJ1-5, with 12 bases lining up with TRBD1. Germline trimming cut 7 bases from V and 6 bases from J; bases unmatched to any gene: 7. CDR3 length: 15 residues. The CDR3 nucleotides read TGTGCCAGCACTCTGGGACAGGGGGCGACTCAGCCCCAGCATTTT. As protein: CASTLGQGATQPQHF.

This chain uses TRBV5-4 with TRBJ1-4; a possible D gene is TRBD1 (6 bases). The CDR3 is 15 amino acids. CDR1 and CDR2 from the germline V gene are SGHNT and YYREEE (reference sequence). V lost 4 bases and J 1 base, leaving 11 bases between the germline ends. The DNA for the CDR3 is TGTGCCAGCAGCCGCCGGACAGAAACTAATGAAAAACTGTTTTTT. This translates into CASSRRTETNEKLFF.

CDR3 region: CASSEQGPYNYGYTF. The CDR3 region has the DNA TGTGCCAGCAGCGAACAGGGCCCCTATAACTATGGCTACACCTTC. V is TRBV7-2 and J is TRBJ1-2; weak D call: TRBD1 (6 bases). The length of the CDR3 is 15 residues. V was shortened by 5 bases and J by 1 base, with 14 bases between the two germline ends. CDR1 and CDR2 from the germline V gene are SGHTA and FQGNSA.

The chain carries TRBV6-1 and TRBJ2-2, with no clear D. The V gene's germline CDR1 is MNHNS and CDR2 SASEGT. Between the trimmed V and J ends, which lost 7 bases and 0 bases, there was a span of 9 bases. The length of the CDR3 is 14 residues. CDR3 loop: CASTRRANTGELFF. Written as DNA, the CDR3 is TGTGCCAGCACCCGAAGGGCGAACACCGGGGAGCTGTTTTTT.

The CDR3 sequence is CASSKDRLEQYF. In DNA form, the CDR3 reads TGTGCCAGCAGTAAGGACAGGTTGGAGCAGTACTTC. The chain employs TRBV2 and TRBJ2-7, with 7 positions matching TRBD1. V was clipped by 5 bases and J by 7 bases; unmatched bases: 5. The germline V gene encodes CDR1 SNHLY and CDR2 FYNNEI. The CDR3 loop spans 12 amino acids. The full variable domain, its missing parts supplied by reference TRBV2 and TRBJ2-7, is EPEVTQTPSHQVTQMGQEVILRCVPISNHLYFYWYRQILGQKVEFLVSFYNNEISEKSEIFDDQFSVERPDGSNFTLKIRSTKLEDSAMYFCASSKDRLEQYFGPGTRLTVT.

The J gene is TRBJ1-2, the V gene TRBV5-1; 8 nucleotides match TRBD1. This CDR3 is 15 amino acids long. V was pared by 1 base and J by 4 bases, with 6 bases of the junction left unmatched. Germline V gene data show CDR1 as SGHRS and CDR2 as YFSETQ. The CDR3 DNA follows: TGCGCCAGCAGCTTGTCCCAGGGGGCGACCTATGGCTACACCTTC. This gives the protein CASSLSQGATYGYTF.

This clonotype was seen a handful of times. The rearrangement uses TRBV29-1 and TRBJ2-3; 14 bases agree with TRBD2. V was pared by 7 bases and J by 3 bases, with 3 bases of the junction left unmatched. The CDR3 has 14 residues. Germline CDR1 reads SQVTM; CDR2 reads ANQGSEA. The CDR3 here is CSGRTSGGTDTQYF. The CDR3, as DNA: TGCAGCGGAAGGACTAGCGGGGGGACAGATACGCAGTATTTT.

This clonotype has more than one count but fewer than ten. CDR3 amino acids: CASSRTSGGFQETQYF. The DNA of the CDR3 is TGTGCCAGCAGCCGGACTAGCGGGGGATTCCAAGAGACCCAGTACTTC. V usage is TRBV5-5 and J usage is TRBJ2-5; 13 positions agree with TRBD2. The germline gives CDR1 SGHKS, CDR2 YYEKEE (reference sequence). The CDR3 loop spans 16 amino acids. With 4 bases clipped from V and 1 base from J, the junction kept 4 bases outside the gene matches.

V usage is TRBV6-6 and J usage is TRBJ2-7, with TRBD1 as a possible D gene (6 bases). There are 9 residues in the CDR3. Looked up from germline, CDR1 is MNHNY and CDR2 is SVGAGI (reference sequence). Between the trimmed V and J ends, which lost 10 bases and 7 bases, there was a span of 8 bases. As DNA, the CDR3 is TGTGCCACCGGGACAGAGCAGTACTTC. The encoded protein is CATGTEQYF.

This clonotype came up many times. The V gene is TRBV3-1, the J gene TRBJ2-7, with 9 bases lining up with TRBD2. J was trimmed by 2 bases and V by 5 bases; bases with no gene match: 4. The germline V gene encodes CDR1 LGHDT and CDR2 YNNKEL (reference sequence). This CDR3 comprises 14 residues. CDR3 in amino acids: CASSSGTSPYEQYF. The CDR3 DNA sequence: TGTGCCAGCAGCTCCGGGACTAGCCCCTACGAGCAGTACTTC.

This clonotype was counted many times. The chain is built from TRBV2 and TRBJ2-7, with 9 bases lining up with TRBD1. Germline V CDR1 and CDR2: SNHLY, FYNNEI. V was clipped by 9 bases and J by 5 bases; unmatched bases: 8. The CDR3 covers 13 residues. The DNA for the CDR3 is TGTGCCAGTTGTAGGGACAGGGACCACGAGCAGTACTTC. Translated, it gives CASCRDRDHEQYF.

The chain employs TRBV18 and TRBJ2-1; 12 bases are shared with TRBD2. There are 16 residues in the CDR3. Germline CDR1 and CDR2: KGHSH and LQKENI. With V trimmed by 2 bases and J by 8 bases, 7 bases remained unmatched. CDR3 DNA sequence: TGTGCCAGCTCACCATTTGGACTAGCGGGAACGTATGAGCAGTTCTTC. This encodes CASSPFGLAGTYEQFF.

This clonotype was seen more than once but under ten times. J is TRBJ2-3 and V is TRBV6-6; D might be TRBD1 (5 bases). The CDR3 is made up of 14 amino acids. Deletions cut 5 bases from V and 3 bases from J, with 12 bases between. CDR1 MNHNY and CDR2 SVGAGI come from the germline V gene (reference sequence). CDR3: CASSHTDRTDTQYF. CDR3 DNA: TGTGCCAGCAGTCACACCGACAGAACAGATACGCAGTATTTT.

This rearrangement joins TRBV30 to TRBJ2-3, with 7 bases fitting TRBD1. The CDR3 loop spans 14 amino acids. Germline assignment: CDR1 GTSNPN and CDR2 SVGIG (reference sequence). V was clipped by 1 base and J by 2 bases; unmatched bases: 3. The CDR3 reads CAWSEGQPTDTQYF. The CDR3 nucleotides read TGTGCCTGGAGTGAGGGACAGCCCACAGATACGCAGTATTTT.

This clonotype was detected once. CDR3: CSARDSGQGSLNYGYTF. Written as DNA, the CDR3 is TGCAGTGCTAGAGATTCAGGACAGGGATCCCTTAACTATGGCTACACCTTC. The chain couples TRBV20-1 to TRBJ1-2; 8 bases are shared with TRBD1. The germline CDR1 and CDR2 sequences are DFQATT and SNEGSKA (reference sequence). V lost 0 bases, J lost 1 base, and 10 bases stayed unmatched. This CDR3 spans 17 amino acids.

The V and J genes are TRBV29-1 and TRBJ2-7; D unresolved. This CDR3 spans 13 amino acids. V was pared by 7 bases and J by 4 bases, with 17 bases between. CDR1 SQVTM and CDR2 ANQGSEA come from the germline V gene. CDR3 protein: CSASAAIGYEQYF. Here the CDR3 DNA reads TGCAGCGCCTCGGCGGCCATAGGGTACGAGCAGTACTTC.

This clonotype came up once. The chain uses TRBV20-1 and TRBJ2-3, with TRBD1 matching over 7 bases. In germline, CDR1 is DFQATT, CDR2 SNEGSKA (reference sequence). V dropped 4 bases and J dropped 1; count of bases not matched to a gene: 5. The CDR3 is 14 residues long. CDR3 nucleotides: TGCAGTGCTATGAGGGGGCTGGGCACAGATACGCAGTATTTT. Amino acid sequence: CSAMRGLGTDTQYF.

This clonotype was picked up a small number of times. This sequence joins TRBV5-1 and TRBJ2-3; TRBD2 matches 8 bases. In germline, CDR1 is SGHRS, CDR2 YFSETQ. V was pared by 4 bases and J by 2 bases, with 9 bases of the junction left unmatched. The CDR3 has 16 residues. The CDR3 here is CASSIGAGAPTDTQYF. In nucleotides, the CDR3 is TGCGCCAGCAGCATAGGAGCGGGAGCCCCCACAGATACGCAGTATTTT.

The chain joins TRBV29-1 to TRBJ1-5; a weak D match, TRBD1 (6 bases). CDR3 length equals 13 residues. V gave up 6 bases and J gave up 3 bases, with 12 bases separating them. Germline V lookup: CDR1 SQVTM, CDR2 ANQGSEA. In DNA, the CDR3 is TGCAGCGTGGTACAGGGAACCAATCAGCCCCAGCATTTT. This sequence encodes CSVVQGTNQPQHF. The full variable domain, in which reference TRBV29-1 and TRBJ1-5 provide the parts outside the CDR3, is SAVISQKPSRDICQRGTSLTIQCQVDSQVTMMFWYRQQPGQSLTLIATANQGSEATYESGFVIDKFPISRPNLTFSTLTVSNMSPEDSSIYLCSVVQGTNQPQHFGDGTRLSIL.